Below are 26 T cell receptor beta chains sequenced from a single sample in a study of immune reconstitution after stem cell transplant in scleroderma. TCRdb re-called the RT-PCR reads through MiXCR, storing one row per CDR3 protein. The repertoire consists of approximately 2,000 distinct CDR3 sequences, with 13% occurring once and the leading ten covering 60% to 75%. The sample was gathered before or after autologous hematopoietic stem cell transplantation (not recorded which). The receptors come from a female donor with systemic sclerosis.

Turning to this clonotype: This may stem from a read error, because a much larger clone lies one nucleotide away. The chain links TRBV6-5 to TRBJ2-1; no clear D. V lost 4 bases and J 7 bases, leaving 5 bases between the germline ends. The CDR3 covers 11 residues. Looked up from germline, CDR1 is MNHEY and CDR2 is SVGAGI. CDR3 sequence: CASSCHNEQFF. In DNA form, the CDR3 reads TGTGCCAGCAGTTGCCATAATGAGCAGTTCTTC.

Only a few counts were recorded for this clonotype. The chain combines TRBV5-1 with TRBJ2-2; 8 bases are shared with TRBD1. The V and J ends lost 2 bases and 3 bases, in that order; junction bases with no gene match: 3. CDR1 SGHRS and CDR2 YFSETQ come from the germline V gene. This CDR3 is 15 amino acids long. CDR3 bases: TGCGCCAGCAGCTTCGGACAGGGATACACCGGGGAGCTGTTTTTT. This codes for CASSFGQGYTGELFF.

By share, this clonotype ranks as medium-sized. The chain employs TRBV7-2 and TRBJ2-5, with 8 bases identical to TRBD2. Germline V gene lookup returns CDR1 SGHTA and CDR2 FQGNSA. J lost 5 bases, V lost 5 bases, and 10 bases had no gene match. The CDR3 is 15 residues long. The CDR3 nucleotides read TGTGCCAGCAGCCTCGGGGGGGAGGAGTTGGAGACCCAGTACTTC. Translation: CASSLGGEELETQYF.

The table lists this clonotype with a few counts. CDR3: CASSLGSGGAYEQYF. CDR3 bases: TGTGCCAGCAGCTTAGGGTCCGGGGGGGCCTACGAGCAGTACTTC. The V gene is TRBV7-9, the J gene TRBJ2-7, with 8 bases that match TRBD2. J gave up 2 bases and V 1 base, and 4 bases lay outside the gene matches. This CDR3 has 15 residues. Germline CDR1 and CDR2: SEHNR and FQNEAQ (reference sequence).

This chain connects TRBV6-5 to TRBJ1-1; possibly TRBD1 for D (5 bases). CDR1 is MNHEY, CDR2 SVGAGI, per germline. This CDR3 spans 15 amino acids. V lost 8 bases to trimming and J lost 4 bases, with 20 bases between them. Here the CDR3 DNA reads TGTGCCAGCCACGACAGAATAGCTGTGGTCACTGAAGCTTTCTTT. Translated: CASHDRIAVVTEAFF.

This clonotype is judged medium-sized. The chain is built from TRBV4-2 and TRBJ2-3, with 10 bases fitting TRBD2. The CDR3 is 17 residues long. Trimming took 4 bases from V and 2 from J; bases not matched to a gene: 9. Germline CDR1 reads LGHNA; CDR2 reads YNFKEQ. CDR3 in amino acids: CASSPHPTSGLTDTQYF. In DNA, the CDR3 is TGTGCCAGCAGCCCCCATCCGACTAGCGGGCTCACAGATACGCAGTATTTT.

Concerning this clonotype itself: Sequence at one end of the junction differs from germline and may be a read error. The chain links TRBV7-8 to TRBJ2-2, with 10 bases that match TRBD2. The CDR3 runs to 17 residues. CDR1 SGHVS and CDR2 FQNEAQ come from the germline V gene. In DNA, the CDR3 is TGTGCCAGCAGTCCCATCGGACTAGCGGAAATTACCGGGGGGCTGTTTTTT. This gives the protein CASSPIGLAEITGGLFF.

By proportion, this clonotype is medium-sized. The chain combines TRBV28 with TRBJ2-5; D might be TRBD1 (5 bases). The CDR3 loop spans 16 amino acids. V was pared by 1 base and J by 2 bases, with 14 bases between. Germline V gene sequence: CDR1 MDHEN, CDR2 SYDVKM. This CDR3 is CASSLLAADIQETQYF. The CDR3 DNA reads TGTGCCAGCAGTTTATTAGCTGCGGACATACAAGAGACCCAGTACTTC.

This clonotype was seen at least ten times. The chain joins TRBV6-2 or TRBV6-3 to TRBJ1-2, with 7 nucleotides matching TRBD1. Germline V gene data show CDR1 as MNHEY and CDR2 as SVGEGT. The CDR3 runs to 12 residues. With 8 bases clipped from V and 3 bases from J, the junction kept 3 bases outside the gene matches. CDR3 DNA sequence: TGTGCCAGCGGCGGGACAGACTATGGCTACACCTTC. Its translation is CASGGTDYGYTF.

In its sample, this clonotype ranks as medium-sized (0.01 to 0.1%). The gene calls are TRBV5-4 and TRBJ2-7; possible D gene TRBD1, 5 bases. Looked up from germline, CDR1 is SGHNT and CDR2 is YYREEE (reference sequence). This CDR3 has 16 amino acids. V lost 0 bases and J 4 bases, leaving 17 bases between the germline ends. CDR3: CASSLAEQEIDYEQYF. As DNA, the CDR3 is TGTGCCAGCAGCTTGGCCGAACAGGAGATTGATTACGAGCAGTACTTC.

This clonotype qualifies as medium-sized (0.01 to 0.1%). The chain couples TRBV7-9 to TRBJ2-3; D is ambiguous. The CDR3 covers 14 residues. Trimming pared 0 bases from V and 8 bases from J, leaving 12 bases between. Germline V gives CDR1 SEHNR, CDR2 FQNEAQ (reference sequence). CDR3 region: CASSLALGSGTQYF. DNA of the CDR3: TGTGCCAGCAGCTTAGCGCTGGGGTCCGGTACGCAGTATTTT.

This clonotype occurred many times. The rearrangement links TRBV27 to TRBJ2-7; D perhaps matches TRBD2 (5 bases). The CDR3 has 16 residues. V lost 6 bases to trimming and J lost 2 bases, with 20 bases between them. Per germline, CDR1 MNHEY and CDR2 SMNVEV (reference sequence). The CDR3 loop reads CASRRSGKQPTYEQYF. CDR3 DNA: TGTGCCAGCAGGCGATCGGGGAAACAGCCGACCTACGAGCAGTACTTC.

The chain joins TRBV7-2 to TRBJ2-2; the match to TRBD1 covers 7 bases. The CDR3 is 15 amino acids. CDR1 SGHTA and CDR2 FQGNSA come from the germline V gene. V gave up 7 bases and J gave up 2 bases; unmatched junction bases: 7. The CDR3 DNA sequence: TGTGCCAGCACCCCTAGGGGGCCTAACACCGGGGAGCTGTTTTTT. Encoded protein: CASTPRGPNTGELFF.

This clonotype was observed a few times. The CDR3 loop reads CASSLRGADTDTQYF. DNA of the CDR3: TGTGCCAGCAGCTTAAGAGGGGCGGACACAGATACGCAGTATTTT. This rearrangement joins TRBV7-8 to TRBJ2-3; D could derive from TRBD1 or TRBD2 (5 bases each). Looked up from germline, CDR1 is SGHVS and CDR2 is FQNEAQ. The V gene lost 2 bases and the J gene lost 2 bases, with 11 bases spanning the gap. The CDR3 spans 15 residues.

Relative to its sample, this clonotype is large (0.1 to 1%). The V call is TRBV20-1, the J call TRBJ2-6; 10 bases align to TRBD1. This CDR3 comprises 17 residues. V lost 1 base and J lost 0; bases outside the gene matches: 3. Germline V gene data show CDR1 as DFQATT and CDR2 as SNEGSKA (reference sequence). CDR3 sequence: CSARAGQGYSGANVLTF. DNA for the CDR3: TGCAGTGCTAGAGCGGGACAGGGGTACTCTGGGGCCAACGTCCTGACTTTC.

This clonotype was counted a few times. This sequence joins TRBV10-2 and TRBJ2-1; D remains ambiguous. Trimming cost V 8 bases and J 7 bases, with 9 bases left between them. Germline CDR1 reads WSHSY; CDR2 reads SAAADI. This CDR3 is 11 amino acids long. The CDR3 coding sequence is TGCGCCAGCGGTGCTGGGAATGAGCAGTTCTTC. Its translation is CASGAGNEQFF.

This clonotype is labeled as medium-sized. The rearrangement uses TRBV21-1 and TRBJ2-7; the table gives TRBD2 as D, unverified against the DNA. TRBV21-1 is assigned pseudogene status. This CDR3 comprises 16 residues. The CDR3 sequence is CASGPRWAKVPYEQYF. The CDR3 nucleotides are TGTGCCAGCGGCCCCCGTTGGGCCAAAGTTCCCTACGAGCAGTACTTC.

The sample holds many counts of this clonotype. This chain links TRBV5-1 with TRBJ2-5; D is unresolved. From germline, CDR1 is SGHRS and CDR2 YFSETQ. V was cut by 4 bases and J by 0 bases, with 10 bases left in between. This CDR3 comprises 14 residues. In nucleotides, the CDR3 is TGCGCCAGCAGCATAGACTGGAACCAAGAGACCCAGTACTTC. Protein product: CASSIDWNQETQYF.

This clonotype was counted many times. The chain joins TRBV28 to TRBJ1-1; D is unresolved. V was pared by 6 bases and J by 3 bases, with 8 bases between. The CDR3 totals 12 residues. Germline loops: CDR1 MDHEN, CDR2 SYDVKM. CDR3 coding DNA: TGTGCCAGCAGCTCATGGTACACTGAAGCTTTCTTT. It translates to CASSSWYTEAFF.

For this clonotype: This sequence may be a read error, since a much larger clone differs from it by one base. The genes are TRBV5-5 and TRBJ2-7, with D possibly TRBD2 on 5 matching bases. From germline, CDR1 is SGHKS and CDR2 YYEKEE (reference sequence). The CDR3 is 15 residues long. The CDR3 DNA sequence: TGTGCCAACAGCTTGGCCACCGGGGTAGCCTACGAGCAGTACTTC. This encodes CANSLATGVAYEQYF.

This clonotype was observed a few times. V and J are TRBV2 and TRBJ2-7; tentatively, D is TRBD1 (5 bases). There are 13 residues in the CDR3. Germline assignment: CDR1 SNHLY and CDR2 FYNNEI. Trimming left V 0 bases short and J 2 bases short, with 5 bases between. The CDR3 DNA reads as TGTGCCAGCAGTGAAGCAGGGGCCTACGAGCAGTACTTC. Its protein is CASSEAGAYEQYF.

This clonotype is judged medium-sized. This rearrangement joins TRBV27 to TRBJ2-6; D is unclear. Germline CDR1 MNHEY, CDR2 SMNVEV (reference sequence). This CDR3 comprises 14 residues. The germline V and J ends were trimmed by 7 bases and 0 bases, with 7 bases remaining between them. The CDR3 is CASTQNSGANVLTF. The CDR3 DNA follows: TGTGCCAGCACTCAGAACTCTGGGGCCAACGTCCTGACTTTC.

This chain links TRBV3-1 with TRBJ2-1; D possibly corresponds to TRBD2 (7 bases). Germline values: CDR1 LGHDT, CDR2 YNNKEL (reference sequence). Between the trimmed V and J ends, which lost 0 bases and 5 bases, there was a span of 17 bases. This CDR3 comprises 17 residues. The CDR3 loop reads CASSQDGGGGAHNEQFF. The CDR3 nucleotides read TGTGCCAGCAGCCAAGATGGTGGCGGGGGCGCCCACAATGAGCAGTTCTTC.

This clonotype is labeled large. CDR3 residues: CASSFPGQGLYEQYF. CDR3 coding DNA: TGTGCCAGCAGCTTTCCGGGACAGGGACTCTACGAGCAGTACTTC. The rearrangement links TRBV27 to TRBJ2-7; 9 nucleotides match TRBD1. The CDR3 covers 15 residues. Germline loops: CDR1 MNHEY, CDR2 SMNVEV (reference sequence). The junction had 9 bases not matched to a gene; V was cut back by 6 bases and J by 3 bases.

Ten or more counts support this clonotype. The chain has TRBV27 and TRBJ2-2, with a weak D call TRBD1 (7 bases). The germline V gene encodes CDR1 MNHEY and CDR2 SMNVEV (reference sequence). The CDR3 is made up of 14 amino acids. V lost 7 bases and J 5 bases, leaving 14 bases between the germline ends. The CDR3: CASTTGAGTGELFF. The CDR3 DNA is TGTGCCAGCACTACAGGGGCGGGAACCGGGGAGCTGTTTTTT.

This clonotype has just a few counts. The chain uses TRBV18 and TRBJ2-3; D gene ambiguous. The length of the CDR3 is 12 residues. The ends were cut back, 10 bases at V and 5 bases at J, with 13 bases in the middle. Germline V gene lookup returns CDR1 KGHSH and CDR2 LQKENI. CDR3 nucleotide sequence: TGTGCCACCCTTCGTATGGTAGATACGCAGTATTTT. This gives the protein CATLRMVDTQYF.